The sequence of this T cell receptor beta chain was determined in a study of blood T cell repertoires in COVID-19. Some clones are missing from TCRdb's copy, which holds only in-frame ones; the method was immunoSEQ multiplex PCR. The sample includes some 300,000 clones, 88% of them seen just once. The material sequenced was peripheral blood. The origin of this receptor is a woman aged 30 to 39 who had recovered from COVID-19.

CDR3 sequence reads: CASTPASGGGKDTQYF. The CDR3 DNA is TGTGCCAGCACCCCGGCTAGCGGGGGGGGGAAAGATACGCAGTATTTT. The rearrangement uses TRBV28 and TRBJ2-3, with 12 bases lining up with TRBD2. Germline V gene data show CDR1 as MDHEN and CDR2 as SYDVKM. This CDR3 has 16 residues. V shed 7 bases, J shed 5 bases, and the junction held 10 bases outside the gene matches.